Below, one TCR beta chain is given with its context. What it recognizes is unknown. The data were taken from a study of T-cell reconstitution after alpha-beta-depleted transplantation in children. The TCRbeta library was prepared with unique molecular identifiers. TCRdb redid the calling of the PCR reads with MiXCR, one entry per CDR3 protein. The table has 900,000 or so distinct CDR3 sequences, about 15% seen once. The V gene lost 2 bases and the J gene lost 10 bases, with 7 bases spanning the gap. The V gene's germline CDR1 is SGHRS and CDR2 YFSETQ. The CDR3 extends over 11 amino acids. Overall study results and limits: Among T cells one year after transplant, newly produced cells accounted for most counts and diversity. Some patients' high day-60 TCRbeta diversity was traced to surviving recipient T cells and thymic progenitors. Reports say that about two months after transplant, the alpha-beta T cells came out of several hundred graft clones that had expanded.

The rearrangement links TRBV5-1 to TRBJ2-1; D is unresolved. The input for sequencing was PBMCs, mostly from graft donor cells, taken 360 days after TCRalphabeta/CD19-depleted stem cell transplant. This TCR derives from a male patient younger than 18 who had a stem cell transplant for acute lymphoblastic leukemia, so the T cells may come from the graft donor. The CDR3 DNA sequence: TGCGCCAGCAGCTTCGAGTGGGAGCAGTTCTTC. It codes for CASSFEWEQFF.